This record concerns one T cell receptor (beta chain) sequence. These data originate in a study of blood T cell repertoires in COVID-19. Across the study: Donors in the United States, Italy and Spain gave samples during acute or convalescent COVID-19. Nucleic acid was either cDNA or gDNA, and it came from T cells, B-cell-depleted T cells, or PBMCs.

In the original workflow: Using reference gene primer amplification, nucleated cell counts were estimated. TCRdb keeps only in-frame clones here, not all; method: immunoSEQ multiplex PCR. The DNA gave D and trimming, while V, J and clone size come from that table. The sample yields about 410,000 clones, 86% seen once. CDR3 length: 16 amino acids. Germline V gives CDR1 SGHVS, CDR2 FQNEAQ. V lost 4 bases and J lost 2; bases outside the gene matches: 3. The V and J genes are TRBV7-8 and TRBJ2-1, with 12 nucleotides matching TRBD2. The sequenced sample consisted of peripheral blood. This TCR derives from a woman younger than 45 with active or convalescent COVID-19. CDR3 bases: TGTGCCAGCAGCTCCCGGACTAGCGGGACCTACAATGAGCAGTTCTTC. It codes for CASSSRTSGTYNEQFF.